The entry below gives a single T cell receptor beta chain sequence along with its context. Its antigen is not identified. The CDR3 runs 14 residues. Germline lookup yields CDR1 LNHDA and CDR2 SQIVND (reference sequence). V gave up 6 bases and J gave up 2 bases, with 14 bases separating them. The record originates from a study of shared clonotypes between healthy human individuals. Regarding the study as a whole: Between a few donors, naive CD4 clonotypes were shared at a level of approximately 5%.

The donors, healthy adults who were HIV-negative, had experienced no recent acute infections or vaccinations. Only in-frame clones appear in the TCRdb table, and some are missing; sequencing was by immunoSEQ multiplex PCR. The repertoire consists of 500,000 or so clones, with 90% to 97% occurring once and the leading ten covering about 0.059%. This chain joins TRBV19 and TRBJ2-7; D not resolved. This TCR derives from a young woman in good health. The specimen sequenced was naive CD4+ T cells sorted from blood. The sample's subset: CD45RA+ positively selected. DNA for the CDR3: TGTGCCAGTAGCCCGTCTTATCGGACCTACGAGCAGTACTTC. This encodes CASSPSYRTYEQYF.